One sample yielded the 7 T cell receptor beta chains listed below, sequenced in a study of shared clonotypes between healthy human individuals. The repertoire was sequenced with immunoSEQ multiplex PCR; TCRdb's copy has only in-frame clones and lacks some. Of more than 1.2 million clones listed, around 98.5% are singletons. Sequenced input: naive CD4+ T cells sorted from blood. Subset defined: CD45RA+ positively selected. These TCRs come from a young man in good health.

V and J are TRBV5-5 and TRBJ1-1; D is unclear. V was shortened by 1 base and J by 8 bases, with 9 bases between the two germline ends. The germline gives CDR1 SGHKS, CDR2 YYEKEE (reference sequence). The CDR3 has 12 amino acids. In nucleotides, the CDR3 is TGTGCCAGCAGCTTGAATTCCCTCGAAGCTTTCTTT. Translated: CASSLNSLEAFF.

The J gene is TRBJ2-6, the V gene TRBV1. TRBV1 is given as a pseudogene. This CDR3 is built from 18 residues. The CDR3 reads CTSSLNKIIGPTINVLTF. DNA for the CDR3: TGCACCAGCAGCCTAAACAAAATAATCGGACCGACGATAAACGTCCTGACTTTC.

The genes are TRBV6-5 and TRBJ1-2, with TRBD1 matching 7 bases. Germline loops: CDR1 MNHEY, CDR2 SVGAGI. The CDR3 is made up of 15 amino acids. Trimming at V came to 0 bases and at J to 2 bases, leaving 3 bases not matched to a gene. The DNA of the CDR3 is TGTGCCAGCAGTTACTCGCGGGACAGCAACTATGGCTACACCTTC. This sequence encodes CASSYSRDSNYGYTF.

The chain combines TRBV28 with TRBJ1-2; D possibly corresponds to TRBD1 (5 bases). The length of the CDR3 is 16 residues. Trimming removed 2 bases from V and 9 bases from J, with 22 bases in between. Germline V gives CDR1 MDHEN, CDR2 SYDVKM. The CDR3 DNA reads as TGTGCCAGCAGTTTAATTCGGCAGGGAAACCCCTTTCGCTACACCTTC. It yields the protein CASSLIRQGNPFRYTF.

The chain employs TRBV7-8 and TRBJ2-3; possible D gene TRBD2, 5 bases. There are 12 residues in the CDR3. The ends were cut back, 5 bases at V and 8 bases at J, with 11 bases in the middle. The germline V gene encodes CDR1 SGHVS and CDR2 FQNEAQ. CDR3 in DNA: TGTGCCAGCAGCCCCGCCGAGGGTACGCAGTATTTT. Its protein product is CASSPAEGTQYF.

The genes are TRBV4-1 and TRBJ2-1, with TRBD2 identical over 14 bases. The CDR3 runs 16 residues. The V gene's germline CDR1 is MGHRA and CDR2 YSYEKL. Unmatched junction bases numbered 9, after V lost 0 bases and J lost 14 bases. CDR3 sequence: CASSQDERLAGGPEFF. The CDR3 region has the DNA TGCGCCAGCAGCCAAGATGAAAGACTAGCGGGAGGGCCGGAGTTCTTC.

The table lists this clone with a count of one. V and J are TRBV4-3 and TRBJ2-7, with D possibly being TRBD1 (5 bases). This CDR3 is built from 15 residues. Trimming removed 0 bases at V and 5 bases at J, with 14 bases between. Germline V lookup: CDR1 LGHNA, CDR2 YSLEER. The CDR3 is CASSQEGVVTNEQYF. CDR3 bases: TGCGCCAGCAGCCAAGAAGGGGTTGTGACAAACGAGCAGTACTTC.